Shown below are 30 T cell receptor beta chains from a single sample sequenced in a study of tissue T cells after allogeneic stem cell transplantation. TCRdb keeps only in-frame clones here, not all; method: immunoSEQ multiplex PCR. The profile covers roughly 9,700 clones, with roughly three fifths appearing a single time and 9.2% taken by the ten largest. The source material was tissue from the ileum, sampled at autopsy. These receptors originate from a woman aged 18-49 years with breast cancer.

V and J are TRBV21-1 and TRBJ2-2; TRBD2 is the table's D call and was not checked against the DNA. TRBV21-1 is termed a pseudogene. CDR3 length equals 13 residues. The CDR3 loop reads CASSKPGSGELFF. CDR3 coding DNA: TGTGCCAGCAGCAAACCCGGGTCCGGGGAGCTGTTTTTT.

Concerning this clone itself: The same CDR3 arises from other DNA sequences in this sample as well. The chain couples TRBV6-6 to TRBJ2-7; D may be TRBD2 (6 bases). From germline, CDR1 is MNHNY and CDR2 SVGAGI (reference sequence). V lost 6 bases and J lost 3, with 9 bases in between. The CDR3 has 12 residues. CDR3 bases: TGTGCCAGCAGGGGGGGAAGCTACGAGCAGTACTTC. This encodes CASRGGSYEQYF.

This clone was found a few times. The CDR3 DNA sequence: TGTGCCAGCAGCCCCCGACTCGGCGAGCAGTACTTC. Its protein product is CASSPRLGEQYF. The V and J genes are TRBV6-6 and TRBJ2-7, with D uncertain. The germline V gene encodes CDR1 MNHNY and CDR2 SVGAGI (reference sequence). The V gene lost 6 bases and the J gene lost 6 bases, with 12 bases spanning the gap. The CDR3 spans 12 residues.

The chain employs TRBV18 and TRBJ1-5; D gene ambiguous. In germline, CDR1 is KGHSH, CDR2 LQKENI. The V and J ends lost 6 bases and 1 base respectively, with 7 bases between them. The CDR3 is 13 residues long. The CDR3 sequence: CASSPDSNQPQHF. In DNA, the CDR3 is TGTGCCAGCTCCCCCGACAGCAATCAGCCCCAGCATTTT.

This rearrangement joins TRBV24-1 to TRBJ1-5, with D uncertain. CDR1 is KGHDR and CDR2 is SFDVKD in the germline V gene. The CDR3 covers 15 residues. Trimming stripped 9 bases from V and 2 bases from J, with 16 bases between. In DNA, the CDR3 is TGTGCCACCTCTGCAGACGGTTGGGGCAATCAGCCCCAGCATTTT. The encoded protein is CATSADGWGNQPQHF.

The chain links TRBV2 to TRBJ1-1; D remains unclear. CDR1 and CDR2 from the germline V gene are SNHLY and FYNNEI. The V gene lost 4 bases and the J gene lost 1 base, with 4 bases spanning the gap. This CDR3 is 12 amino acids long. The CDR3 loop is CASSAQNTEAFF. CDR3 DNA sequence: TGTGCCAGCAGTGCACAGAACACTGAAGCTTTCTTT.

The chain uses TRBV5-1 and TRBJ1-6, with 8 bases aligning to TRBD1. Germline assignment: CDR1 SGHRS and CDR2 YFSETQ. The CDR3 consists of 16 residues. Germline trimming cut 2 bases from V and 4 bases from J; bases unmatched to any gene: 5. CDR3: CASSFSYRGYNSPLHF. The CDR3 coding sequence is TGCGCCAGCAGCTTCTCATACAGGGGGTATAATTCACCCCTCCACTTT.

The chain has TRBV6-2 or TRBV6-3 and TRBJ2-7; possibly TRBD2 for D (5 bases). From germline, CDR1 is MNHEY and CDR2 SVGEGT. This CDR3 spans 14 amino acids. V gave up 5 bases and J gave up 0 bases, with 11 bases separating them. CDR3 nucleotide sequence: TGTGCCAGCAGTCCCTACGGGGACTCCTACGAGCAGTACTTC. Translated: CASSPYGDSYEQYF.

In this sample, this clone turned up a few times. The chain has TRBV10-3 and TRBJ2-3, with 7 nucleotides matching TRBD2. The CDR3 consists of 16 residues. The germline V gene has CDR1 ENHRY and CDR2 SYGVKD. V dropped 2 bases and J dropped 2; count of bases not matched to a gene: 7. CDR3 protein: CAISEMGSGSTDTQYF. CDR3 nucleotides: TGTGCCATCAGTGAGATGGGTAGCGGGTCCACAGATACGCAGTATTTT.

The J gene is TRBJ2-7, the V gene TRBV5-4; 8 bases are a match to TRBD1. V lost 4 bases and J lost 2; bases outside the gene matches: 5. The CDR3 length is 14 residues. Germline V lookup: CDR1 SGHNT, CDR2 YYREEE (reference sequence). CDR3 amino acids: CASSRGQDTYEQYF. DNA for the CDR3: TGTGCCAGCAGCCGGGGACAGGATACCTACGAGCAGTACTTC.

This chain uses TRBV6-5 with TRBJ1-3; no reliable D call. The CDR3 length is 13 residues. Germline lookup yields CDR1 MNHEY and CDR2 SVGAGI. V was trimmed by 7 bases and J by 7 bases, leaving 14 bases between them. The CDR3 sequence: CASTPPLGNTIYF. The CDR3 bases are TGTGCCAGCACCCCCCCGCTGGGGAACACCATATATTTT.

CDR3 sequence reads: CASSLGGPQPQHF. The DNA of the CDR3 is TGTGCCAGCAGCCTGGGGGGTCCCCAGCCCCAGCATTTT. This sequence joins TRBV7-9 and TRBJ1-5; possible D gene TRBD1, 5 bases. V lost 5 bases, J lost 7 bases, and 12 bases lay in between. Germline values: CDR1 SEHNR, CDR2 FQNEAQ (reference sequence). The length of the CDR3 is 13 residues.

The V call is TRBV29-1, the J call TRBJ1-5; a possible D gene is TRBD1 (5 bases). Trimming pared 4 bases from V and 3 bases from J, leaving 10 bases between. This CDR3 is 13 amino acids long. Germline-derived CDR1 and CDR2 are SQVTM and ANQGSEA. The CDR3 spells CSVVIQANQPQHF. The DNA for the CDR3 is TGCAGCGTTGTGATACAGGCCAATCAGCCCCAGCATTTT.

This chain connects TRBV5-1 to TRBJ2-7; weak D call: TRBD2 (6 bases). With 4 bases removed from V and 3 bases from J, the gap between germline ends came to 20 bases. From germline, CDR1 is SGHRS and CDR2 YFSETQ. The CDR3 loop spans 16 amino acids. In nucleotides, the CDR3 is TGCGCCAGCAGCGCTGGGACTTCGGGCCCCTACTACGAGCAGTACTTC. It encodes CASSAGTSGPYYEQYF.

The chain couples TRBV2 to TRBJ2-2; no clear D. The V gene's germline CDR1 is SNHLY and CDR2 FYNNEI. The V end lost 6 bases, the J end lost 4 bases, and 12 bases lay between the germline ends. The CDR3 loop spans 14 amino acids. The CDR3 DNA is TGTGCCAGCAGCAAATTGAAAGGCACCGGGGAGCTGTTTTTT. It is translated as CASSKLKGTGELFF. Filled out from reference TRBV2 and TRBJ2-2, the complete variable domain reads EPEVTQTPSHQVTQMGQEVILRCVPISNHLYFYWYRQILGQKVEFLVSFYNNEISEKSEIFDDQFSVERPDGSNFTLKIRSTKLEDSAMYFCASSKLKGTGELFFGEGSRLTVL.

The rearrangement uses TRBV30 and TRBJ2-7, with 8 bases aligning to TRBD2. Germline lookup yields CDR1 GTSNPN and CDR2 SVGIG (reference sequence). The CDR3 contains 14 residues. With V trimmed by 3 bases and J by 2 bases, 6 bases remained unmatched. CDR3 sequence: CAWREAGDPYEQYF. The CDR3 coding sequence is TGTGCCTGGAGAGAAGCGGGAGACCCCTACGAGCAGTACTTC.

This sequence joins TRBV6-2 or TRBV6-3 and TRBJ2-5; D could derive from TRBD1 or TRBD2 (5 bases each). The CDR3 spans 14 residues. The germline V gene encodes CDR1 MNHEY and CDR2 SVGEGT. Between the trimmed V and J ends, which lost 6 bases and 5 bases, there was a span of 16 bases. CDR3 residues: CASSPFRGVETQYF. In DNA, the CDR3 is TGTGCCAGCAGCCCCTTTCGGGGCGTGGAGACCCAGTACTTC.

This clone was counted between two and nine times. The J gene is TRBJ1-1, the V gene TRBV30, with no clear D. The V end lost 2 bases, the J end lost 4 bases, and 17 bases lay between the germline ends. The germline V gene encodes CDR1 GTSNPN and CDR2 SVGIG (reference sequence). This CDR3 comprises 15 residues. The DNA for the CDR3 is TGTGCCTGGAGTCGGGTGGGAAGGGAAGGCACTGAAGCTTTCTTT. Protein sequence: CAWSRVGREGTEAFF.

This chain connects TRBV6-5 to TRBJ1-4; 9 nucleotides match TRBD1. CDR3 length: 16 residues. The V gene end was trimmed by 2 bases and the J gene end by 7 bases; junction bases not matched to a gene: 8. Germline V lookup: CDR1 MNHEY, CDR2 SVGAGI. The CDR3 loop is CASSYRIQGAGEKLFF. DNA for the CDR3: TGTGCCAGCAGTTACCGCATACAGGGGGCAGGTGAAAAACTGTTTTTT.

The chain recombines TRBV6-5 with TRBJ2-1, with 10 bases fitting TRBD2. This CDR3 is built from 14 residues. The ends lost 6 bases at V and 5 bases at J; junction bases unmatched: 4. The germline V gene has CDR1 MNHEY and CDR2 SVGAGI. CDR3 protein: CASRWTSGNNEQFF. The CDR3 nucleotides are TGTGCCAGCAGATGGACTAGCGGAAACAATGAGCAGTTCTTC.

This chain links TRBV7-2 with TRBJ2-5, with D tentatively TRBD2 (5 bases). CDR3 size: 15 residues. Trimming took 0 bases from V and 3 from J, leaving 11 bases between them. Germline CDR1 is SGHTA and CDR2 is FQGNSA. The CDR3 bases are TGTGCCAGCAGCTTAGCTTCGGGGATAGAAGAGACCCAGTACTTC. It specifies CASSLASGIEETQYF.

The V and J genes are TRBV5-1 and TRBJ2-3; D ambiguous. The CDR3 is made up of 16 amino acids. The germline V gene encodes CDR1 SGHRS and CDR2 YFSETQ. V lost 1 base and J lost 2, with 14 bases in between. The CDR3 protein is CASSLRYLGDTDTQYF. CDR3 DNA: TGCGCCAGCAGCTTGAGGTACCTTGGTGACACAGATACGCAGTATTTT.

This chain links TRBV4-3 with TRBJ1-3, with 7 bases aligning to TRBD1. This CDR3 contains 18 residues. Per the germline V gene, CDR1 is LGHNA and CDR2 is YSLEER. V lost 4 bases to trimming and J lost 1 base; unmatched junction nucleotides: 13. DNA for the CDR3: TGCGCCAGCAGCCCGGAGCCGGGACAGTTTCCTTCTGGAAACACCATATATTTT. This sequence encodes CASSPEPGQFPSGNTIYF.

This clone was picked up a small number of times. This chain uses TRBV7-2 with TRBJ1-5; weak D call: TRBD1 (5 bases). V shed 4 bases and J shed 2 bases, with 6 bases lying between them. This CDR3 comprises 13 residues. Germline-derived CDR1 and CDR2 are SGHTA and FQGNSA. The CDR3 DNA reads TGTGCCAGCAGCTCCAGGGGCAATCAGCCCCAGCATTTT. This encodes CASSSRGNQPQHF.

This chain links TRBV28 with TRBJ2-7, with 11 bases lining up with TRBD2. Germline V gene lookup returns CDR1 MDHEN and CDR2 SYDVKM. The length of the CDR3 is 15 residues. With 3 bases clipped from V and 2 bases from J, the junction kept 3 bases outside the gene matches. CDR3: CASSFRLAGPYEQYF. The CDR3 bases are TGTGCCAGCAGTTTTCGACTAGCGGGACCCTACGAGCAGTACTTC.

The rearrangement joins TRBV29-1 to TRBJ1-4; D is unclear. Trimming stripped 0 bases from V and 0 bases from J, with 8 bases between. Germline CDR1 and CDR2: SQVTM and ANQGSEA. This CDR3 spans 15 amino acids. For the CDR3, the DNA is TGCAGCGTTGAAGATCCCGGAACAACTAATGAAAAACTGTTTTTT. This gives the protein CSVEDPGTTNEKLFF.

The chain is built from TRBV28 and TRBJ2-1; no clear D gene. The germline V gene has CDR1 MDHEN and CDR2 SYDVKM. The V gene lost 5 bases and the J gene lost 6 bases, with 11 bases spanning the gap. There are 13 residues in the CDR3. The CDR3 region is CASSRLQVNEQFF. CDR3 bases: TGTGCCAGCAGTCGTCTTCAGGTCAATGAGCAGTTCTTC.

This clone is a singleton in its sample. The DNA of the CDR3 is TGCGCCAGCAGCCCCGGGGTAGCGGCCTACGAGCAGTACTTC. Amino acid sequence: CASSPGVAAYEQYF. This chain links TRBV5-1 with TRBJ2-7, with TRBD2 as a possible D gene (6 bases). The CDR3 has 14 amino acids. Germline V lookup: CDR1 SGHRS, CDR2 YFSETQ. V lost 4 bases to trimming and J lost 2 bases, with 13 bases between them.

The gene calls are TRBV19 and TRBJ1-1; no clear D gene. The CDR3 has 15 residues. Germline V gene lookup returns CDR1 LNHDA and CDR2 SQIVND (reference sequence). The V gene lost 4 bases and the J gene lost 2 bases, with 14 bases spanning the gap. The CDR3 DNA reads TGTGCCAGTAGTACCTCTGGAGGCATAAACACTGAAGCTTTCTTT. Amino acid sequence: CASSTSGGINTEAFF.

The CDR3 DNA follows: TGTGCCAGCAGTGATGCGGCCGCAAGGGACACGACCTACGAGCAGTACTTC. It is translated as CASSDAAARDTTYEQYF. This chain links TRBV6-1 with TRBJ2-7, with TRBD1 as a possible D gene (6 bases). Germline V gene lookup returns CDR1 MNHNS and CDR2 SASEGT. CDR3 size: 17 residues. V was shortened by 3 bases and J by 2 bases, with 20 bases between the two germline ends.